This is a list of T cell receptor beta chains from one sample in a study of blood T cell repertoires in COVID-19. The data were produced by immunoSEQ multiplex PCR, yet TCRdb's version contains in-frame clones alone and is incomplete. The sample yields about 400,000 clones, approximately 91% seen once. The sample taken for sequencing was PBMCs or T cells enriched from blood (not recorded which). The receptors stem from a woman aged 40 to 55 with acute COVID-19. CDR3s include the opening cysteine and the closing phenylalanine or tryptophan. D genes are given only for firm matches. Only part of the rows carry a size: once, few, many, or a class if the clone is expanded.

D gene: TRBD1
clone size: .
V gene: TRBV5-4
J gene: TRBJ1-2
CDR3 DNA: TGTGCCAGCAGCGGAATGGGACAGATCTATGGCTACACCTTC
CDR3 protein: CASSGMGQIYGYTF

D gene: .
clone size: .
V gene: TRBV30
J gene: TRBJ2-7
CDR3 DNA: TGTGCCTGGAGTAGCCGGCTAGTTGCCCACGAGCAGTACTTC
CDR3 protein: CAWSSRLVAHEQYF

D gene: .
clone size: .
V gene: TRBV9
J gene: TRBJ1-2
CDR3 DNA: TGTGCCAGCCGCGGACTCGGGACACCCTTCGGGGGCTACACCTTC
CDR3 protein: CASRGLGTPFGGYTF

D gene: .
clone size: once
V gene: TRBV18
J gene: TRBJ2-3
CDR3 DNA: TGTGCCAGCTCACCCCCGGGACTCTCCACAGATACGCAGTATTTT
CDR3 protein: CASSPPGLSTDTQYF

D gene: TRBD1
clone size: .
V gene: TRBV20-1
J gene: TRBJ1-1
CDR3 DNA: TGCAGTGCTGGTGGACAGGGCCTTGAAGCTTTCTTT
CDR3 protein: CSAGGQGLEAFF

D gene: .
clone size: .
V gene: TRBV18
J gene: TRBJ1-4
CDR3 DNA: TGTGCCAGCTCACCTTCCATCCGGGAGGGGTTGGAAAAACTGTTTTTT
CDR3 protein: CASSPSIREGLEKLFF

D gene: .
clone size: once
V gene: TRBV19
J gene: TRBJ1-4
CDR3 DNA: TGTGCCAGTAGTGGGCAGTTCCCTGAAAAACTGTTTTTT
CDR3 protein: CASSGQFPEKLFF

D gene: .
clone size: .
V gene: TRBV27
J gene: TRBJ1-2
CDR3 DNA: TGTGCCAGCAGTTTTTCGGGGGACTACTATGGCTACACCTTC
CDR3 protein: CASSFSGDYYGYTF

D gene: .
clone size: .
V gene: TRBV7-2
J gene: TRBJ1-1
CDR3 DNA: TGTGCCAGCAGCCCTTACCAGGGGCGAGAAGCTTTCTTT
CDR3 protein: CASSPYQGREAFF

D gene: TRBD1
clone size: .
V gene: TRBV30
J gene: TRBJ2-2
CDR3 DNA: TGTGCCGGTGGACAGGGGGCGACCGGGGAGCTGTTTTTT
CDR3 protein: CAGGQGATGELFF

D gene: TRBD2
clone size: .
V gene: TRBV29-1
J gene: TRBJ2-3
CDR3 DNA: TGCAGCGGACTAGCGGGGGGTTCAGATACGCAGTATTTT
CDR3 protein: CSGLAGGSDTQYF

D gene: .
clone size: once
V gene: TRBV6-5
J gene: TRBJ1-6
CDR3 DNA: TGTGCCAGCGGGGGACAATATAATTCACCCCTCCACTTT
CDR3 protein: CASGGQYNSPLHF

D gene: .
clone size: .
V gene: TRBV5-6
J gene: TRBJ1-5
CDR3 DNA: TGTGCCAGCAGCTTGGCGGGGTATCAGCCCCAGCATTTT
CDR3 protein: CASSLAGYQPQHF

D gene: .
clone size: once
V gene: TRBV6-2/TRBV6-3
J gene: TRBJ2-3
CDR3 DNA: TGTGCCAGCAGTTACCTATCTAGCACAGATACGCAGTATTTT
CDR3 protein: CASSYLSSTDTQYF

D gene: .
clone size: .
V gene: TRBV14
J gene: TRBJ2-3
CDR3 DNA: TGTGCCAGCAGCCCGATTCGGGGAGATACGCAGTATTTT
CDR3 protein: CASSPIRGDTQYF

D gene: TRBD2
clone size: .
V gene: TRBV13
J gene: TRBJ2-3
CDR3 DNA: TGTGCCAGCAGCTCATACGGCGGGGGGGCGGGGACAGATACGCAGTATTTT
CDR3 protein: CASSSYGGGAGTDTQYF

D gene: TRBD1
clone size: .
V gene: TRBV7-8
J gene: TRBJ2-2
CDR3 DNA: TGTGCCAGCAGCTTAATTCAGGGGGCGGGTGGCACCGGGGAGCTGTTTTTT
CDR3 protein: CASSLIQGAGGTGELFF

D gene: .
clone size: .
V gene: TRBV7-6
J gene: TRBJ2-1
CDR3 DNA: TGTGCCAGCAGCCCCGGGACTGCCTTAGGAGAGCAGTTCTTC
CDR3 protein: CASSPGTALGEQFF

D gene: TRBD2
clone size: .
V gene: TRBV18
J gene: TRBJ2-1
CDR3 DNA: TGTGCCAGCTCACCATTCAGCGGGGGCTTGTACAATGAGCAGTTCTTC
CDR3 protein: CASSPFSGGLYNEQFF

D gene: .
clone size: .
V gene: TRBV12-5
J gene: TRBJ1-1
CDR3 DNA: TGTGCTAGTGGTTTGGATTCCGTTATGAACACTGAAGCTTTCTTT
CDR3 protein: CASGLDSVMNTEAFF

D gene: TRBD1
clone size: .
V gene: TRBV9
J gene: TRBJ1-6
CDR3 DNA: TGTGCCAGCAGCACTAGGGACAGCAAGAATTCACCCCTCCACTTT
CDR3 protein: CASSTRDSKNSPLHF

D gene: TRBD2
clone size: .
V gene: TRBV7-9
J gene: TRBJ2-7
CDR3 DNA: TGTGCCAGCAGCTTAAAGACTAGCGGGGGGGCCTTGGGCGAGCAGTACTTC
CDR3 protein: CASSLKTSGGALGEQYF

D gene: .
clone size: .
V gene: TRBV18
J gene: TRBJ1-3
CDR3 DNA: TGTGCCAGCTCCCGATCAGGGACAGGAAACACCATATATTTT
CDR3 protein: CASSRSGTGNTIYF

D gene: .
clone size: .
V gene: TRBV24-1
J gene: TRBJ1-2
CDR3 DNA: TGTGCCACCAGTGATTCCAGCTATGGCTACACCTTC
CDR3 protein: CATSDSSYGYTF

D gene: .
clone size: .
V gene: TRBV6-5
J gene: TRBJ2-3
CDR3 DNA: TGTGCCAGCCGGGTGGGACAAGGCACAGATACGCAGTATTTT
CDR3 protein: CASRVGQGTDTQYF

D gene: .
clone size: .
V gene: TRBV19
J gene: TRBJ2-7
CDR3 DNA: TGTGCCAGTAGTATTCCCAGGGCCCAGATCTGCGAGCAGTACTTC
CDR3 protein: CASSIPRAQICEQYF

D gene: TRBD1
clone size: .
V gene: TRBV7-9
J gene: TRBJ1-5
CDR3 DNA: TGTGCCAGCAGCGTCCAGGGGGATCAGCCCCAGCATTTT
CDR3 protein: CASSVQGDQPQHF

D gene: .
clone size: .
V gene: TRBV6-5
J gene: TRBJ1-1
CDR3 DNA: TGTGCCAGCAGGAACCTGTGGGGGGTTGTCACTGAAGCTTTCTTT
CDR3 protein: CASRNLWGVVTEAFF

D gene: TRBD1
clone size: .
V gene: TRBV19
J gene: TRBJ1-1
CDR3 DNA: TGTGCCAGTAGTAAAGACAGGGGCGCTGAAGCTTTCTTT
CDR3 protein: CASSKDRGAEAFF

D gene: TRBD1
clone size: .
V gene: TRBV5-1
J gene: TRBJ2-2
CDR3 DNA: TGCGCCAGCAGCACGACAGGGAGCAGCGGGGAGCTGTTTTTT
CDR3 protein: CASSTTGSSGELFF

D gene: .
clone size: .
V gene: TRBV6-6
J gene: TRBJ2-1
CDR3 DNA: TGTGCCAGCAGTCGGGCCCAAGAGCAGTTCTTC
CDR3 protein: CASSRAQEQFF

D gene: .
clone size: .
V gene: TRBV2
J gene: TRBJ1-2
CDR3 DNA: TGTGCCAGCAGTGAAGGTCCCGGCGGAGTCACCTTC
CDR3 protein: CASSEGPGGVTF

D gene: .
clone size: .
V gene: TRBV7-2
J gene: TRBJ1-4
CDR3 DNA: TGTGCCAGCAGCTTAGGACTGTTTAATGAAAAACTGTTTTTT
CDR3 protein: CASSLGLFNEKLFF

D gene: .
clone size: .
V gene: TRBV3-1/TRBV3-2
J gene: TRBJ2-4
CDR3 DNA: TGTGCCAGCAGCCAACGGGACATTCAGTACTTC
CDR3 protein: CASSQRDIQYF

D gene: .
clone size: .
V gene: TRBV3-1/TRBV3-2
J gene: TRBJ1-1
CDR3 DNA: TGTGCCAGCAGCCAAGGGGGTAGGGGATTTGGTTTCTTT
CDR3 protein: CASSQGGRGFGFF

D gene: TRBD1
clone size: few
V gene: TRBV30
J gene: TRBJ1-4
CDR3 DNA: TGTGCCTGGACGACAGGGCCTAATGAAAAACTGTTTTTT
CDR3 protein: CAWTTGPNEKLFF

D gene: .
clone size: .
V gene: TRBV6-1
J gene: TRBJ2-5
CDR3 DNA: TGTGCCAGCAGTGAAATACGGGGGGCGTGGGAGACCCAGTACTTC
CDR3 protein: CASSEIRGAWETQYF

D gene: .
clone size: once
V gene: TRBV29-1
J gene: TRBJ1-2
CDR3 DNA: TGCAGCGTTGAAGATATGCGGGCTGACTATGGCTACACCTTC
CDR3 protein: CSVEDMRADYGYTF

D gene: .
clone size: .
V gene: TRBV30
J gene: TRBJ1-2
CDR3 DNA: TGTGCCTGGAGTGTACAGCAGCTCTATGGCTACACCTTC
CDR3 protein: CAWSVQQLYGYTF

D gene: TRBD1
clone size: once
V gene: TRBV11-2
J gene: TRBJ2-1
CDR3 DNA: TGTGCCAGCAGCTTCGGGACAGGGTTCGATGAGCAGTTCTTC
CDR3 protein: CASSFGTGFDEQFF

D gene: .
clone size: .
V gene: TRBV5-4
J gene: TRBJ2-7
CDR3 DNA: TGTGCCAGCAGCTTTGGGGCCTACTACGAGCAGTACTTC
CDR3 protein: CASSFGAYYEQYF

D gene: TRBD1
clone size: .
V gene: TRBV3-1/TRBV3-2
J gene: TRBJ2-5
CDR3 DNA: TGTGCCAGCAGGCAAACAGGGGACGAGACCCAGTACTTC
CDR3 protein: CASRQTGDETQYF

D gene: TRBD1
clone size: .
V gene: TRBV19
J gene: TRBJ1-5
CDR3 DNA: TGTGCCAGTAAACAGGGGAATCAGCCCCAGCATTTT
CDR3 protein: CASKQGNQPQHF

D gene: TRBD1
clone size: once
V gene: TRBV3-1/TRBV3-2
J gene: TRBJ2-5
CDR3 DNA: TGTGCCAGCAGCCAAGGGGGCACAGGGGGAGAGACCCAGTACTTC
CDR3 protein: CASSQGGTGGETQYF

D gene: .
clone size: .
V gene: TRBV30
J gene: TRBJ1-5
CDR3 DNA: TGTGCCTGGGCTACAGGAAGCAATCAGCCCCAGCATTTT
CDR3 protein: CAWATGSNQPQHF

D gene: TRBD1
clone size: .
V gene: TRBV9
J gene: TRBJ2-6
CDR3 DNA: TGTGCCAGCAGCGTAGGTTTGTCAGGGGGCGCCCCTGGGGCCAACGTCCTGACTTTC
CDR3 protein: CASSVGLSGGAPGANVLTF

D gene: .
clone size: .
V gene: TRBV7-9
J gene: TRBJ1-1
CDR3 DNA: TGTGCCAGCAGCTTAGGACTCGTAGGGGACACTGAAGCTTTCTTT
CDR3 protein: CASSLGLVGDTEAFF

D gene: .
clone size: .
V gene: TRBV6-5
J gene: TRBJ1-1
CDR3 DNA: TGTGCCAGCAGTCTCAATCAGGGAACTGAAGCTTTCTTT
CDR3 protein: CASSLNQGTEAFF

D gene: TRBD1
clone size: .
V gene: TRBV7-6
J gene: TRBJ1-1
CDR3 DNA: TGTGCCAGCAGCTTCTTGGGACAGGGGGCGGCGAACACTGAAGCTTTCTTT
CDR3 protein: CASSFLGQGAANTEAFF

D gene: .
clone size: .
V gene: TRBV19
J gene: TRBJ2-7
CDR3 DNA: TGTGCCAGTACCAACCAGGGTTCCTACGAGCAGTACTTC
CDR3 protein: CASTNQGSYEQYF

D gene: TRBD1
clone size: .
V gene: TRBV29-1
J gene: TRBJ2-7
CDR3 DNA: TGCAGCGTTGAAGATGCTTCTCGAGGGACAGGGTTTAAGTACGAGCAGTACTTC
CDR3 protein: CSVEDASRGTGFKYEQYF

D gene: .
clone size: .
V gene: TRBV19
J gene: TRBJ1-1
CDR3 DNA: TGTGCCAGTAGTCAGGGAGGGACGGGGGCTGAAGCTTTCTTT
CDR3 protein: CASSQGGTGAEAFF